This TCR beta chain stems from a study of OX40 agonist ivuxolimab in advanced cancers. Whole-study findings and limits: Expanded clones were, on average, more numerous among CD8+ T cells than CD4+. Antigens targeted by the expanded peripheral T cells were not determined. Among the least clonally expanded were partial responders at 0.1-3.0 mg/kg.

J gave up 7 bases and V 1 base, and 5 bases lay outside the gene matches. The CDR3 runs 15 residues. The germline gives CDR1 SEHNR, CDR2 FQNEAQ (reference sequence). Comments on this clone: Its specificity is unknown.

Method: immunoSEQ multiplex PCR; TCRdb's copy keeps in-frame clones and lacks some. The sample comprises about 78,000 clones, around 80% of which are singletons, and around 0.48% rests with the top ten. V usage is TRBV7-9 and J usage is TRBJ1-4; TRBD1 matches 8 bases. The sequence came from an adult with an advanced solid tumor such as melanoma, head and neck, liver or kidney cancer. Sequencing was performed on CD4+ or CD8+ T cells sorted from blood, taken in a trial of the OX40 agonist ivuxolimab. The CDR3 DNA reads as TGTGCCAGCAGCTTAGGGGACAGGTCAACTGAAAAACTGTTTTTT. This encodes CASSLGDRSTEKLFF.